The 20 T cell receptor beta chains reported below all come from one sample, sequenced in a study of blood T cell repertoires in COVID-19. The table came from immunoSEQ multiplex PCR; TCRdb's copy has only in-frame clones and leaves some out. Counted here are 130,000 to 150,000 clones, around 81% occurring once; the ten biggest clones make up around 13%. What was sequenced was peripheral blood. Source of these receptors: a man aged 55 to 70 with active or convalescent COVID-19.

This clone was observed a handful of times. The rearrangement links TRBV5-4 to TRBJ1-6, with D hard to call. V gave up 2 bases and J gave up 8 bases, with 8 bases separating them. CDR3 length: 13 residues. The germline gives CDR1 SGHNT, CDR2 YYREEE (reference sequence). The CDR3 nucleotides are TGTGCCAGCAGCTTTTCACGGGATTCACCCCTCCACTTT. It is translated as CASSFSRDSPLHF.

V gene TRBV5-4 combines with J gene TRBJ1-5; TRBD1 agrees at 8 bases. There are 15 residues in the CDR3. The ends lost 4 bases at V and 5 bases at J; junction bases unmatched: 8. Germline V gene sequence: CDR1 SGHNT, CDR2 YYREEE (reference sequence). CDR3 DNA: TGTGCCAGCAGCGCAGGACAGGGCCTTGATCAGCCCCAGCATTTT. It codes for CASSAGQGLDQPQHF.

Only one count was recorded for this clone. V and J are TRBV9 and TRBJ2-7; 7 positions agree with TRBD1. Germline V CDR1 and CDR2: SGDLS, YYNGEE. V was clipped by 4 bases and J by 4 bases; unmatched bases: 8. The CDR3 is 14 amino acids. In nucleotides, the CDR3 is TGTGCCAGCAGCTTTGGACAGGCCGGGTACGAGCAGTACTTC. Translation: CASSFGQAGYEQYF.

The rearrangement uses TRBV15 and TRBJ1-4, with D unclear. V lost 1 base and J lost 5, with 11 bases in between. The CDR3 contains 15 residues. Looked up from germline, CDR1 is LNHNV and CDR2 is YYDKDF (reference sequence). CDR3 sequence reads: CATSRGTVSNEKLFF. The DNA for the CDR3 is TGTGCCACCAGCAGAGGTACAGTGTCCAATGAAAAACTGTTTTTT.

The chain has TRBV27 and TRBJ1-6; D not resolved. V was pared by 6 bases and J by 16 bases, with 22 bases between. The CDR3 runs to 14 residues. Germline CDR1 and CDR2: MNHEY and SMNVEV (reference sequence). The CDR3 DNA is TGTGCCAGCAGCTTCAGAGGTTTGATTGAAATACTCCACTTT. The encoded protein is CASSFRGLIEILHF.

This chain uses TRBV28 with TRBJ1-5; 7 positions match TRBD1. The CDR3 runs to 14 residues. Germline V gives CDR1 MDHEN, CDR2 SYDVKM. With 6 bases clipped from V and 8 bases from J, the junction kept 10 bases outside the gene matches. The chain's CDR3 is CASSLRQGMKPQHF. In DNA, the CDR3 is TGTGCCAGCAGCCTTAGACAGGGCATGAAGCCCCAGCATTTT.

This clone has just a few counts. The gene calls are TRBV10-3 and TRBJ1-1; TRBD1 is a possible D gene (5 bases). With 2 bases removed from V and 11 bases from J, the gap between germline ends came to 15 bases. The CDR3 totals 13 residues. Germline V gene data show CDR1 as ENHRY and CDR2 as SYGVKD. CDR3 in DNA: TGTGCCATCAGTGAGAATCGGCAGGGCGACGCTTTCTTT. It yields the protein CAISENRQGDAFF.

J is TRBJ2-5 and V is TRBV4-1, with 7 nucleotides matching TRBD2. V dropped 5 bases and J dropped 3; count of bases not matched to a gene: 12. The CDR3 runs 16 residues. In germline, CDR1 is MGHRA, CDR2 YSYEKL. The CDR3 reads CASSSSQRDGKETQYF. CDR3 DNA sequence: TGCGCCAGCAGCTCTAGCCAGCGGGATGGGAAAGAGACCCAGTACTTC.

The chain has TRBV7-2 and TRBJ2-1, with D possibly TRBD1 on 5 matching bases. V was cut by 3 bases and J by 0 bases, with 9 bases left in between. Germline-derived CDR1 and CDR2 are SGHTA and FQGNSA. This CDR3 has 15 residues. The CDR3 spells CASSLDTTSYNEQFF. The CDR3 bases are TGTGCCAGCAGCTTGGACACAACCTCCTACAATGAGCAGTTCTTC.

The V gene is TRBV12-3 or TRBV12-4, the J gene TRBJ2-2; no clear D. Trimming removed 3 bases at V and 9 bases at J, with 11 bases between. This CDR3 spans 13 amino acids. For the CDR3, the DNA is TGTGCCAGCAGTTTCCTCGTTGGGCGGGAGCTGTTTTTT. Translating gives CASSFLVGRELFF.

This chain uses TRBV27 with TRBJ2-3; D is perhaps TRBD2 (5 bases). The CDR3 extends over 15 amino acids. The V gene lost 6 bases and the J gene lost 2 bases, with 15 bases spanning the gap. The germline gives CDR1 MNHEY, CDR2 SMNVEV (reference sequence). The CDR3 protein is CASSDSLGFTDTQYF. For the CDR3, the DNA is TGTGCCAGCAGCGACTCACTAGGATTCACAGATACGCAGTATTTT.

V gene TRBV28 combines with J gene TRBJ2-1; TRBD1 matches 9 bases. Germline lookup yields CDR1 MDHEN and CDR2 SYDVKM. V gave up 6 bases and J gave up 0 bases; unmatched junction bases: 3. The CDR3 is 15 residues long. This CDR3 is CASRLTGGSYNEQFF. CDR3 in DNA: TGTGCCAGCAGGCTGACAGGGGGCTCCTACAATGAGCAGTTCTTC.

V and J are TRBV3-1 (or the pseudogene TRBV3-2) and TRBJ1-2; a weak D match, TRBD1 (6 bases). Per germline, CDR1 LGHDT and CDR2 YNNKEL (reference sequence). The CDR3 loop spans 13 amino acids. The germline V and J ends were trimmed by 2 bases and 8 bases, with 12 bases remaining between them. The CDR3 bases are TGTGCCAGCAGCCAAACCTCAGGGGCAGGCTACACCTTC. This translates into CASSQTSGAGYTF.

The rearrangement links TRBV3-1 (or the pseudogene TRBV3-2) to TRBJ2-2, with 8 bases matching TRBD2. With V trimmed by 6 bases and J by 7 bases, 7 bases remained unmatched. The CDR3 runs 14 residues. Germline assignment: CDR1 LGHDT and CDR2 YNNKEL (reference sequence). CDR3 residues: CASSAISGIGELFF. The DNA for the CDR3 is TGTGCCAGCAGTGCTATTAGCGGGATCGGGGAGCTGTTTTTT.

The chain joins TRBV5-5 to TRBJ2-2, with D hard to call. Germline CDR1 and CDR2: SGHKS and YYEKEE (reference sequence). CDR3 length equals 15 residues. Trimming removed 0 bases from V and 1 base from J, with 7 bases in between. The CDR3 spells CASSLGPRNTGELFF. CDR3 nucleotide sequence: TGTGCCAGCAGCTTGGGGCCCAGGAACACCGGGGAGCTGTTTTTT.

The gene calls are TRBV28 and TRBJ2-1; 10 nucleotides match TRBD2. Germline loops: CDR1 MDHEN, CDR2 SYDVKM. The ends lost 8 bases at V and 2 bases at J; junction bases unmatched: 3. The CDR3 is 14 amino acids. CDR3 in amino acids: CASEAGGTYNEQFF. CDR3 coding DNA: TGTGCCAGCGAAGCGGGAGGGACCTACAATGAGCAGTTCTTC.

This rearrangement joins TRBV6-6 to TRBJ1-5; TRBD1 aligns across 7 bases. Germline CDR1 and CDR2: MNHNY and SVGAGI (reference sequence). The V and J ends lost 2 bases and 4 bases, in that order; junction bases with no gene match: 2. This CDR3 is built from 14 residues. The CDR3 nucleotides are TGTGCCAGCAGTTACGTCAGGGGGAATCAGCCCCAGCATTTT. It specifies CASSYVRGNQPQHF.

This chain links TRBV4-1 with TRBJ2-7; no firm D call. Germline V CDR1 and CDR2: MGHRA, YSYEKL. The V end was cut by 4 bases, the J end by 2 bases, with 12 bases between. The length of the CDR3 is 14 residues. The DNA of the CDR3 is TGCGCCAGCAGCCCTCTCTTCTACCCCTACGAGCAGTACTTC. This translates into CASSPLFYPYEQYF.

This clone was recorded once. The rearrangement joins TRBV10-3 to TRBJ2-3, with 7 bases that match TRBD1. The J segment lost 1 base and the V segment lost 5 bases, leaving 3 bases of the junction unmatched. This CDR3 has 14 amino acids. Germline CDR1 reads ENHRY; CDR2 reads SYGVKD. CDR3 region: CAISPGTGTDTQYF. CDR3 nucleotide sequence: TGTGCCATCAGTCCTGGGACAGGCACAGATACGCAGTATTTT.

The chain uses TRBV28 and TRBJ2-6, with 8 positions matching TRBD1. Unmatched junction bases numbered 3, after V lost 6 bases and J lost 2 bases. Germline lookup yields CDR1 MDHEN and CDR2 SYDVKM. CDR3 length equals 15 residues. CDR3 nucleotides: TGTGCCAGCAGCCTGGACAGGGCTGGGGCCAACGTCCTGACTTTC. This encodes CASSLDRAGANVLTF.